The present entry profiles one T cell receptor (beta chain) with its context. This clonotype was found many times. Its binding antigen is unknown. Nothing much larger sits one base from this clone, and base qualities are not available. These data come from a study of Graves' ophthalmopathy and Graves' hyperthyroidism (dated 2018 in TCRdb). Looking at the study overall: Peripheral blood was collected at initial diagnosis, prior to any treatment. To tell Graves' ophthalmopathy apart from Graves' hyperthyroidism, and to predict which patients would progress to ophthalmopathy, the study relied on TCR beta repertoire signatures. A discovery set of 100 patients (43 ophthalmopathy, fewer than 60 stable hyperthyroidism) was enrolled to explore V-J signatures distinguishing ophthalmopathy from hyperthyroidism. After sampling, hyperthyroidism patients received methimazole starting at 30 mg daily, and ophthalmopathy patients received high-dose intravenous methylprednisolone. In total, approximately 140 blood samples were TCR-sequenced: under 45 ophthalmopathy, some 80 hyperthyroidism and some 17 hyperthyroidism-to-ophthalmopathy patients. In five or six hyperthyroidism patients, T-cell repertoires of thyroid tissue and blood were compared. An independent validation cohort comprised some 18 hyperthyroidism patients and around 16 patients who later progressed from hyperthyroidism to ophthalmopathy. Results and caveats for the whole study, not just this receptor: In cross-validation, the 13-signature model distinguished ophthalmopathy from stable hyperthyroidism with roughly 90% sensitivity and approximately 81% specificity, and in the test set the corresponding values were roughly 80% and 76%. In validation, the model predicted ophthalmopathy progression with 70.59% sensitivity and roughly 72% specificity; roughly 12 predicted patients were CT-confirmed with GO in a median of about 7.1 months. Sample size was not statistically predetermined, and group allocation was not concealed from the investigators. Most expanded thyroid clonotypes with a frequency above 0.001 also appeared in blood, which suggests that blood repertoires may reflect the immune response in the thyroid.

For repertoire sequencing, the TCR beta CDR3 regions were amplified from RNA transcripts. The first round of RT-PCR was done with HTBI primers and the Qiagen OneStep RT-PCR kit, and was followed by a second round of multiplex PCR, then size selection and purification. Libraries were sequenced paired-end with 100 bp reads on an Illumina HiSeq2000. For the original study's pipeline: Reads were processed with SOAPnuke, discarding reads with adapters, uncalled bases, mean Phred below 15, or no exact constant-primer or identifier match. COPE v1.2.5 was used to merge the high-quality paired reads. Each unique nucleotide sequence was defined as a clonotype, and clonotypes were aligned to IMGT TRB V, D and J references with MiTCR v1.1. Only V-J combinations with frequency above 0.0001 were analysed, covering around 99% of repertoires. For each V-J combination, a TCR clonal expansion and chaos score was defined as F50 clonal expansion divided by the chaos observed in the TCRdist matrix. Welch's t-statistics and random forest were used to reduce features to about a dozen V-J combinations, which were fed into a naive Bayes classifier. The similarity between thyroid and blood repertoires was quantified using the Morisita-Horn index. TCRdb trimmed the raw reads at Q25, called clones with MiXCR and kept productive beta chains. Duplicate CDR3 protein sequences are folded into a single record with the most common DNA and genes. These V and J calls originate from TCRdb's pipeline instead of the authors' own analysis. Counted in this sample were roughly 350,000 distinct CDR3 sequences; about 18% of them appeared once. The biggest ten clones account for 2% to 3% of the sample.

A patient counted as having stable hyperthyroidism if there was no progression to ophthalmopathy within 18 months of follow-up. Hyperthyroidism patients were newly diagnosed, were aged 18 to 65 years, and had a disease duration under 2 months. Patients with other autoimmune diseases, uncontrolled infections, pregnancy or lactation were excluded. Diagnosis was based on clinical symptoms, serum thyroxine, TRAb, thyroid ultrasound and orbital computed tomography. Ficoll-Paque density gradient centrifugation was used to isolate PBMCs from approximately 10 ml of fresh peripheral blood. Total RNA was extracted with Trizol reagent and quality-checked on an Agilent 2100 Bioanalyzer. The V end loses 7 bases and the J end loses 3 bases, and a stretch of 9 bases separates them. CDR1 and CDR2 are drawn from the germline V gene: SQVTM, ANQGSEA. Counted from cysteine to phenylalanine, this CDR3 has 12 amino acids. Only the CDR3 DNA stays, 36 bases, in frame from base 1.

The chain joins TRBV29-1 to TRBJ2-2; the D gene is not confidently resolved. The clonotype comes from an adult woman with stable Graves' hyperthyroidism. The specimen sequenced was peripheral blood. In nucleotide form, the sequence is TGCAGCGCCACTTTGTACACCGGGGAGCTGTTTTTT. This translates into CSATLYTGELFF.